This T cell receptor (beta chain) stems from a study of blood T cell repertoires in COVID-19 (dated by TCRdb to about 2020). Some background on the complete study: Collaborator samples came from the United States, Italy and Spain and covered acute and convalescent phases of COVID-19. The prospective study material was composed of cDNA or gDNA derived from T cells, B-cell-depleted T cells, or PBMCs. Subjects who had been exposed to COVID-19, were actively infected with it, or had recovered from it provided the deeply sampled blood TCRbeta repertoires that made up the dataset. A freely available public database, intended as a resource for researchers studying the immune response to SARS-CoV-2, is where the repertoires were released. The samples were drawn from two sources: the first 160 participants of the ongoing ImmuneRACE study, and 950 to 1,500 subjects contributed by 6 global collaborators. Nearly every sample came with metadata listing a de-identified subject ID, COVID-19 status, age in years and sex. Where available, HLA class I and class II types were taken from metadata supplied by the sample provider and were not determined by assay-based typing. The full study reports these points: The amount of clinical and demographic metadata varied by source and participant and was provided uncurated.

Each collaborating institution followed its own protocols to collect whole blood in K2EDTA tubes. For TCRbeta analysis, collaborators shipped samples as frozen whole blood, isolated PBMCs, or DNA extracted from either of those sample types. TCRbeta CDR3 regions were amplified from genomic DNA by means of the immunoSEQ Assay, a bias-controlled multiplex PCR. On the authors' methods: Nucleated cell counts per sample were estimated from amplification of reference gene primers within the assay. To quantify the absolute abundance of each unique TCRbeta CDR3 rearrangement, sequence reads were collapsed and filtered. Productive Simpson clonality was computed per sample as the square root of Simpson's diversity index over productive rearrangements. Held by TCRdb, this immuneACCESS table contains in-frame sequences only and omits some clones. Under half of the omission traces to an unresolved V gene where checked; the cause of the rest is unknown. V and J calls and clone size are those listed in that table; D and trimming were worked out from the DNA. The sample data list 150,000 to 200,000 clones, and 80% to 95% of these were observed just once. About 0.54% of the sample lies in the top ten.

The germline V gene (reference sequence) gives CDR1 as SGHKS and CDR2 as YYEKEE. V lost 4 bases and J lost 5 bases, and the count of bases not matched to a germline gene is 2. There are 13 amino acids in the CDR3, from cysteine to phenylalanine inclusive. Only the CDR3 portion is preserved as DNA: 39 bases, with reading frame beginning at the first base. On this clone: Its antigen is currently not known. Per-base qualities were not stored, and no clone one base away is much larger.

Sequenced sample: peripheral blood. This sequence was found in a middle-aged man with acute or convalescent COVID-19. This receptor chain uses TRBV5-5 and TRBJ1-2; 10 bases in between match TRBD1. The nucleotides are TGTGCCAGCAGCGCGGGACAGGGGTATGGCTACACCTTC. Its protein product is CASSAGQGYGYTF.